One sample yielded the 24 T cell receptor beta chains listed below, sequenced in a study of blood T cell repertoires in COVID-19. Using immunoSEQ multiplex PCR, the repertoire was profiled, and TCRdb retains in-frame clones only, with some absent. The sample includes more than 200,000 clones, 84% of them seen just once. Sample: PBMCs or T cells enriched from blood (not recorded which). Receptors originate from a man aged 60 to 69 who had recovered from COVID-19.

The CDR3 region is CATSDLGQGRNEQFF. In nucleotides, the CDR3 is TGTGCCACCAGTGATCTGGGACAGGGGCGCAATGAGCAGTTCTTC. This chain connects TRBV24-1 to TRBJ2-1; 10 bases fit TRBD1. V lost 3 bases to trimming and J lost 6 bases; unmatched junction nucleotides: 4. The germline V gene has CDR1 KGHDR and CDR2 SFDVKD. This CDR3 comprises 15 residues.

The chain carries TRBV19 and TRBJ1-1; D not certain. The V gene lost 6 bases and the J gene lost 2 bases, with 16 bases spanning the gap. Germline V gene lookup returns CDR1 LNHDA and CDR2 SQIVND (reference sequence). The CDR3 totals 15 residues. The DNA of the CDR3 is TGTGCCAGTAGGCTCTCGGACGGGAAAAACACTGAAGCTTTCTTT. It is translated as CASRLSDGKNTEAFF.

Details on this clone: The sample contains more than one DNA sequence encoding this CDR3. The chain combines TRBV5-1 with TRBJ2-5, with a possible D match to TRBD2 (6 bases). CDR3 length equals 14 residues. CDR1 and CDR2 (germline): SGHRS, YFSETQ. V was cut by 0 bases and J by 5 bases, with 11 bases left in between. The CDR3 is CASSLGDRGETQYF. In DNA, the CDR3 is TGCGCCAGCAGCTTGGGAGACCGGGGGGAGACCCAGTACTTC.

This chain links TRBV4-2 with TRBJ2-1; TRBD1 might be the D (6 bases). There are 15 residues in the CDR3. CDR1 and CDR2 from the germline V gene are LGHNA and YNFKEQ. Trimming pared 2 bases from V and 8 bases from J, leaving 16 bases between. The CDR3 DNA is TGTGCCAGCAGCCAAACACTTGGACAGACGGATGAGCAGTTCTTC. Protein product: CASSQTLGQTDEQFF.

This clone was counted only a few times. The rearrangement joins TRBV19 to TRBJ1-5, with a possible D match to TRBD1 (5 bases). This CDR3 has 20 residues. Germline lookup yields CDR1 LNHDA and CDR2 SQIVND (reference sequence). V shed 4 bases and J shed 2 bases, with 27 bases lying between them. The DNA of the CDR3 is TGTGCCAGTAGTAAGATCTGGGGGGACTCCTTGAGGGGTGGCAATCAGCCCCAGCATTTT. It yields the protein CASSKIWGDSLRGGNQPQHF.

The chain uses TRBV25-1 and TRBJ2-1; 8 nucleotides agree with TRBD2. V lost 2 bases and J lost 1; bases outside the gene matches: 1. The length of the CDR3 is 15 residues. From germline, CDR1 is MGHDK and CDR2 SYGVNS. Here the CDR3 DNA reads TGTGCCAGCAGTGAACCGGGAGGGTCCTACAATGAGCAGTTCTTC. This translates into CASSEPGGSYNEQFF.

This clone has only a few counts. The chain carries TRBV3-1 (or the pseudogene TRBV3-2) and TRBJ2-7; TRBD1 matches at 7 bases. The CDR3 covers 13 residues. Per germline, CDR1 LGHDT and CDR2 YNNKEL (reference sequence). The V gene end was trimmed by 4 bases and the J gene end by 4 bases; junction bases not matched to a gene: 4. The CDR3 coding sequence is TGTGCCAGCAGCCGACAGACAGGGTACGAGCAGTACTTC. It encodes CASSRQTGYEQYF.

This clone was seen a handful of times. The chain couples TRBV29-1 to TRBJ1-6, with TRBD1 matching over 8 bases. The CDR3 runs to 13 residues. The germline V gene has CDR1 SQVTM and CDR2 ANQGSEA. The V and J ends lost 6 bases and 8 bases, in that order; junction bases with no gene match: 6. The CDR3 sequence: CSVRQGTDSPLHF. The CDR3 DNA reads as TGCAGCGTCAGACAGGGGACGGATTCACCCCTCCACTTT.

The chain joins TRBV14 to TRBJ1-1, with 9 bases matching TRBD1. V trimming: 4 bases; J trimming: 5 bases; junction bases outside the gene matches: 8. The CDR3 runs to 15 residues. Germline V lookup: CDR1 SGHDN, CDR2 FVKESK. DNA for the CDR3: TGTGCCAGCAGCCCTTACAGGGGGCGGGAGACTGAAGCTTTCTTT. It translates to CASSPYRGRETEAFF.

The chain has TRBV7-2 and TRBJ1-3; 8 bases line up with TRBD1. V lost 6 bases, J lost 2 bases, and 6 bases stayed unmatched. CDR1 is SGHTA and CDR2 is FQGNSA in the germline V gene. The CDR3 has 15 amino acids. CDR3 residues: CASRLDRGPGNTIYF. In DNA form, the CDR3 reads TGTGCCAGCAGACTAGACAGGGGCCCTGGAAACACCATATATTTT.

The chain couples TRBV6-1 to TRBJ2-2; a possible D gene is TRBD2 (6 bases). Trimming stripped 1 base from V and 6 bases from J, with 12 bases between. Per germline, CDR1 MNHNS and CDR2 SASEGT. The CDR3 totals 15 residues. Here the CDR3 reads CASSEGLGEAGELFF. The CDR3, as DNA: TGTGCCAGCAGTGAAGGGCTCGGGGAGGCCGGGGAGCTGTTTTTT.

This clone was recorded only once. The chain has TRBV24-1 and TRBJ2-1, with a weak D call TRBD2 (5 bases). The CDR3 runs 15 residues. The V end lost 4 bases, the J end lost 2 bases, and 11 bases lay between the germline ends. The germline CDR1 and CDR2 sequences are KGHDR and SFDVKD. CDR3 sequence reads: CATSDASGTYNEQFF. The CDR3 nucleotides are TGTGCCACCAGTGACGCCTCCGGGACCTACAATGAGCAGTTCTTC.

The genes are TRBV7-8 and TRBJ1-5, with a tentative D call TRBD1 (5 bases). Deletions cut 0 bases from V and 1 base from J, with 7 bases between. The CDR3 extends over 15 amino acids. Germline-derived CDR1 and CDR2 are SGHVS and FQNEAQ. The DNA for the CDR3 is TGTGCCAGCAGCTTAGCCAGGGAAAGCAATCAGCCCCAGCATTTT. Its protein product is CASSLARESNQPQHF. Together with reference TRBV7-8 and TRBJ1-5, the CDR3 gives the full variable domain: GAGVSQSPRYKVAKRGQDVALRCDPISGHVSLFWYQQALGQGPEFLTYFQNEAQLDKSGLPSDRFFAERPEGSVSTLKIQRTQQEDSAVYLCASSLARESNQPQHFGDGTRLSIL.

The V and J genes are TRBV9 and TRBJ1-2; maybe TRBD1 (5 bases). The V end was cut by 7 bases, the J end by 6 bases, with 16 bases between. The CDR3 length is 13 residues. Germline assignment: CDR1 SGDLS and CDR2 YYNGEE. CDR3 DNA sequence: TGTGCCAGCCGAGGTGGGGGGTCGGATGGCTACACCTTC. It encodes CASRGGGSDGYTF.

V and J are TRBV7-3 and TRBJ2-3, with 8 bases fitting TRBD1. Germline values: CDR1 SGHTA, CDR2 FQGTGA. CDR3 length: 15 amino acids. Trimming took 5 bases from V and 3 from J; bases not matched to a gene: 7. The CDR3 region is CASSLGTGLTDTQYF. In nucleotides, the CDR3 is TGTGCCAGCAGCCTCGGGACAGGATTAACAGATACGCAGTATTTT.

The sample holds a few counts of this clone. CDR3 nucleotide sequence: TGTGCCAGTAGGCGGGGGGCCTCCTACGAGCAGTACTTC. Amino acids: CASRRGASYEQYF. The chain carries TRBV19 and TRBJ2-7; 8 bases agree with TRBD2. Per germline, CDR1 LNHDA and CDR2 SQIVND (reference sequence). The CDR3 length is 13 residues. The trim removed 6 bases at V and 0 bases at J, leaving 1 base unmatched. Complete variable domain (other parts from reference TRBV19 and TRBJ2-7): DGGITQSPKYLFRKEGQNVTLSCEQNLNHDAMYWYRQDPGQGLRLIYYSQIVNDFQKGDIAEGYSVSREKKESFPLTVTSAQKNPTAFYLCASRRGASYEQYFGPGTRLTVT.

The CDR3 nucleotides are TGTGCCAGCAAAATCCGGGACAAGTCCTACGAGCAGTACTTC. Amino acids: CASKIRDKSYEQYF. The chain couples TRBV27 to TRBJ2-7; maybe TRBD1 (6 bases). The CDR3 runs 14 residues. Trimming left V 7 bases short and J 1 base short, with 14 bases between. CDR1 and CDR2 from the germline V gene are MNHEY and SMNVEV (reference sequence).

The rearrangement uses TRBV19 and TRBJ1-2; possible D gene TRBD1, 6 bases. The germline gives CDR1 LNHDA, CDR2 SQIVND (reference sequence). V dropped 5 bases and J dropped 2 bases, with 12 bases sitting between them. The CDR3 has 14 residues. CDR3 nucleotides: TGTGCCAGTAGTCCAGGACAGAGCAACTATGGCTACACCTTC. Amino acids: CASSPGQSNYGYTF. Complete variable domain (other parts from reference TRBV19 and TRBJ1-2): DGGITQSPKYLFRKEGQNVTLSCEQNLNHDAMYWYRQDPGQGLRLIYYSQIVNDFQKGDIAEGYSVSREKKESFPLTVTSAQKNPTAFYLCASSPGQSNYGYTFGSGTRLTVV.

The chain uses TRBV5-1 and TRBJ2-1; 7 bases agree with TRBD2. V trimming: 5 bases; J trimming: 7 bases; junction bases outside the gene matches: 12. The V gene's germline CDR1 is SGHRS and CDR2 YFSETQ. This CDR3 region has 15 residues. Written as DNA, the CDR3 is TGCGCCAGCAGTCCAAGCGGGGCCCCGGAGAATGAGCAGTTCTTC. Translation: CASSPSGAPENEQFF. Together with reference TRBV5-1 and TRBJ2-1, the CDR3 gives the full variable domain: KAGVTQTPRYLIKTRGQQVTLSCSPISGHRSVSWYQQTPGQGLQFLFEYFSETQRNKGNFPGRFSGRQFSNSRSEMNVSTLELGDSALYLCASSPSGAPENEQFFGPGTRLTVL.

V and J are TRBV27 and TRBJ2-3; tentative D call: TRBD1 (6 bases). This CDR3 spans 13 amino acids. From germline, CDR1 is MNHEY and CDR2 SMNVEV (reference sequence). V was shortened by 7 bases and J by 6 bases, with 14 bases between the two germline ends. The CDR3 sequence: CASNPQGLDTQYF. The CDR3 region has the DNA TGTGCCAGCAATCCCCAGGGGCTTGATACGCAGTATTTT.

The chain is built from TRBV11-3 and TRBJ1-1; 8 bases are a match to TRBD1. The CDR3 spans 12 residues. Germline V gene data show CDR1 as SGHNT and CDR2 as YENEEA. V was clipped by 5 bases and J by 10 bases; unmatched bases: 6. CDR3 protein: CASSVGTGPAFF. CDR3 nucleotides: TGTGCCAGCAGCGTGGGGACAGGACCAGCTTTCTTT. The full variable domain, completed using reference TRBV11-3 and TRBJ1-1, is EAGVVQSPRYKIIEKKQPVAFWCNPISGHNTLYWYLQNLGQGPELLIRYENEEAVDDSQLPKDRFSAERLKGVDSTLKIQPAELGDSAVYLCASSVGTGPAFFGQGTRLTVV.

The chain uses TRBV7-2 and TRBJ2-7, with 7 bases fitting TRBD1. Trimming took 2 bases from V and 0 from J; bases not matched to a gene: 1. Per the germline V gene, CDR1 is SGHTA and CDR2 is FQGNSA. The length of the CDR3 is 14 residues. The CDR3 here is CASSLNRGSYEQYF. CDR3 DNA sequence: TGTGCCAGCAGCTTAAACAGGGGCTCCTACGAGCAGTACTTC.

With regard to this clone: At one boundary the junction diverges from the germline segment, which might be a read error. The V gene is TRBV11-3, the J gene TRBJ2-7; TRBD1 is a possible D gene (5 bases). From germline, CDR1 is SGHNT and CDR2 YENEEA. This CDR3 has 14 amino acids. The CDR3 spells CASSLGRASYEQYF. In DNA form, the CDR3 reads TGTGCCAGCAGTTTAGGCAGGGCCTCCTACGAGCAGTACTTC.

The genes are TRBV7-9 and TRBJ2-7, with 10 bases lining up with TRBD1. Germline CDR1 is SEHNR and CDR2 is FQNEAQ (reference sequence). The CDR3 consists of 15 residues. Losses at the gene ends were 5 bases for V and 2 bases for J; bases not matched to a gene: 6. This CDR3 is CASSAPGTGAYEQYF. As DNA, the CDR3 is TGTGCCAGCAGCGCTCCGGGGACAGGGGCCTACGAGCAGTACTTC.